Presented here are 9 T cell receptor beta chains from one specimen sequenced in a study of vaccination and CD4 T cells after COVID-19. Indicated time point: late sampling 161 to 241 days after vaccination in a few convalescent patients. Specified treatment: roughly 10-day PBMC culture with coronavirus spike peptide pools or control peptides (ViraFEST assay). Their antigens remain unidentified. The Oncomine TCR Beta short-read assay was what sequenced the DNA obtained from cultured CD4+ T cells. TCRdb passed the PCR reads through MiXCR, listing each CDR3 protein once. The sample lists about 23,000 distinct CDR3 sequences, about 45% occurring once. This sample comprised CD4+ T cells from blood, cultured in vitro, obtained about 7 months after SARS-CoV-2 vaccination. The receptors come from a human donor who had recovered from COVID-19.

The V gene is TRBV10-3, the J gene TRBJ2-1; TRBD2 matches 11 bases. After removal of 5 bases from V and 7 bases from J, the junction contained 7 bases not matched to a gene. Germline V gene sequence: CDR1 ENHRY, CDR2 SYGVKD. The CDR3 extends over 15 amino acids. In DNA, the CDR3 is TGTGCCATCAGTAGACTAGCGGGAACGGATAATGAGCAGTTCTTC. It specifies CAISRLAGTDNEQFF.

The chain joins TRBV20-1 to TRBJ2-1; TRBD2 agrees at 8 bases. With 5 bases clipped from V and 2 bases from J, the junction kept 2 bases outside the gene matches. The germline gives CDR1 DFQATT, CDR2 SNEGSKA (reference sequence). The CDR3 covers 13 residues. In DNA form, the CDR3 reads TGCAGTGCTTTCGGGAGGGCCTACAATGAGCAGTTCTTC. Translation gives CSAFGRAYNEQFF.

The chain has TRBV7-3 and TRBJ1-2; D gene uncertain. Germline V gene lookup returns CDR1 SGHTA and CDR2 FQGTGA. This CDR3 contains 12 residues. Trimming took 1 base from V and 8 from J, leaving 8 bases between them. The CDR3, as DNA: TGTGCCAGCAGCTTAAACGATGGAGGCTACACCTTC. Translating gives CASSLNDGGYTF.

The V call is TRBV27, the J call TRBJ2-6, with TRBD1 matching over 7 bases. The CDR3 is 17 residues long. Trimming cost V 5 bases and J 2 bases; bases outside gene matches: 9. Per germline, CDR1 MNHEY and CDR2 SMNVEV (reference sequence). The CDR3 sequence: CASSITGTVPGANVLTF. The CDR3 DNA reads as TGTGCCAGCAGTATCACCGGGACAGTTCCTGGGGCCAACGTCCTGACTTTC. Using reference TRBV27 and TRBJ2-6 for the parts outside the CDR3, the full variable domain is EAQVTQNPRYLITVTGKKLTVTCSQNMNHEYMSWYRQDPGLGLRQIYYSMNVEVTDKGDVPEGYKVSRKEKRNFPLILESPSPNQTSLYFCASSITGTVPGANVLTFGAGSRLTVL.

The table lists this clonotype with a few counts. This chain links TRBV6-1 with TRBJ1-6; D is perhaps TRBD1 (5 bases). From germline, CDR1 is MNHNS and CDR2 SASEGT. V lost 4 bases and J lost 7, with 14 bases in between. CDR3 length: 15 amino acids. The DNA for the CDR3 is TGTGCCAGCAGTGGCGAAGGACACGGGAATTCACCCCTCCACTTT. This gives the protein CASSGEGHGNSPLHF.

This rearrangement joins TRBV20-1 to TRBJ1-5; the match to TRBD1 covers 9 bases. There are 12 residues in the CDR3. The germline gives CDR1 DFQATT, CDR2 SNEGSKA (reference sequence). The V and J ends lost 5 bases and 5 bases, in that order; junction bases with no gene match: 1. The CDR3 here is CSAWTGDQPQHF. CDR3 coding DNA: TGCAGTGCTTGGACAGGGGATCAGCCCCAGCATTTT.

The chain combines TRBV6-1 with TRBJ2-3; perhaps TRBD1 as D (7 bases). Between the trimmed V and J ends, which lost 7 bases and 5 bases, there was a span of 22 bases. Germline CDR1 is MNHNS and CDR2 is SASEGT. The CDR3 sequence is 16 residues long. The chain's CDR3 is CASKGQRLVWGDTQYF. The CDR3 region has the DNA TGTGCCAGCAAGGGACAGCGACTAGTCTGGGGAGATACGCAGTATTTT.

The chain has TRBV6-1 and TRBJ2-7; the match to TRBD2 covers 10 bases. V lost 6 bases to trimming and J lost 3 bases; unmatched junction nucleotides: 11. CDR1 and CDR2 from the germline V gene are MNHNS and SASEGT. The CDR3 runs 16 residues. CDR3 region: CASRLYGLAENYEQYF. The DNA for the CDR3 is TGTGCCAGCAGACTTTATGGACTAGCGGAAAACTACGAGCAGTACTTC.

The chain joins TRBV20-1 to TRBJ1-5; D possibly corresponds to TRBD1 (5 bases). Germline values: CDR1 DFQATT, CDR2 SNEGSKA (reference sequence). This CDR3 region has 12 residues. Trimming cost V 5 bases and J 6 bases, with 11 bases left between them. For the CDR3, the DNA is TGCAGTGCTGGCGGGGGGGGTCAGCCCCAGCATTTT. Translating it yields CSAGGGGQPQHF.